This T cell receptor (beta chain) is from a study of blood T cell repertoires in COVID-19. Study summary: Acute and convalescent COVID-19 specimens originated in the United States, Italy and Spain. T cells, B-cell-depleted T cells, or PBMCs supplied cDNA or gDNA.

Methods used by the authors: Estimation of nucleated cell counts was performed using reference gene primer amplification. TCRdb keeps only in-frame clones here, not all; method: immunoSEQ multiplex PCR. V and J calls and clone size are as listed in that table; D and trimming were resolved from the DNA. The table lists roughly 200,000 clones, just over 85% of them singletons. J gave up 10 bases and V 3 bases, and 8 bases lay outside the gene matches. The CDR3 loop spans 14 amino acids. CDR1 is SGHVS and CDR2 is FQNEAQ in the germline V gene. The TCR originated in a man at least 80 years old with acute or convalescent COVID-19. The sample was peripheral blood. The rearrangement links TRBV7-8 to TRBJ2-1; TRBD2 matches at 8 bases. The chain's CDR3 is CASSLVPGLGEQFF. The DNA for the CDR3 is TGTGCCAGCAGCTTGGTCCCGGGACTAGGGGAGCAGTTCTTC.